This TCR beta chain is from a study of radiation and T cells in renal cell carcinoma. Time point denoted: blood 4 weeks post-SBRT, at nephrectomy. Indicated treatment: 15 Gy SBRT to primary tumor, nephrectomy 4 weeks later. Nephrectomy followed 15 Gy stereotactic body radiation by 4 weeks. Radiation-treated patients gave blood at baseline, week 2 and week 4. TCRdb keeps only in-frame clones here, not all; method: immunoSEQ multiplex PCR. The sample lists roughly 92,000 clones; more than 65% were seen once. Remarks on this clone: The target antigen is unknown.

CDR1 and CDR2 (germline): MGHRA, YSYEKL. The ends lost 4 bases at V and 2 bases at J; junction bases unmatched: 3. The CDR3 length is 14 residues. General observations from the study: Without pretreatment biopsies, baseline tumor clonotype presence was undetermined. From baseline, blood top tumor clonotypes peaked at 2 weeks post-radiation.

This receptor was taken from a man aged 60 to 69 with renal cell carcinoma. This chain joins TRBV4-1 and TRBJ1-2; 8 nucleotides match TRBD1. The material was blood, obtained from a patient whose treatment included radiotherapy and nephrectomy. The CDR3 sequence is CASSPDRANYGYTF. CDR3 DNA sequence: TGCGCCAGCAGCCCGGACAGGGCCAACTATGGCTACACCTTC.